The 2 T cell receptor beta chains presented below share a single source sample, sequenced in a study of T cells in Graves' hyperthyroidism and ophthalmopathy. Amplification of TCR beta CDR3 regions used RNA as the template. TCR CDR3 underwent first-round RT-PCR with the HTBI primer set. Each CDR3 protein is one row after TCRdb ran MiXCR on the multiplex PCR reads. The sample has around 110,000 distinct CDR3 sequences; about 15% are singletons. Sequencing input: blood. The receptor set was obtained from a woman aged 50 to 60 with Graves' hyperthyroidism.

This clonotype was recorded at least ten times. The CDR3 DNA follows: TGTGCCAGCAGTTTATCACGAGGGCAGGGAAATTCACCCCTCCACTTT. Its translation: CASSLSRGQGNSPLHF. The genes are TRBV28 and TRBJ1-6, with a possible D match to TRBD1 (5 bases). Germline V gene data show CDR1 as MDHEN and CDR2 as SYDVKM. The length of the CDR3 is 16 residues. The ends were cut back, 1 base at V and 7 bases at J, with 14 bases in the middle.

This clonotype was observed at least ten times. The chain links TRBV7-9 to TRBJ1-6; the match to TRBD1 covers 8 bases. The junction had 2 bases not matched to a gene; V was cut back by 3 bases and J by 7 bases. CDR1 is SEHNR, CDR2 FQNEAQ, per germline (reference sequence). The CDR3 totals 14 residues. The CDR3 reads CASSFPGGNSPLHF. The CDR3 region has the DNA TGTGCCAGCAGCTTTCCAGGGGGCAATTCACCCCTCCACTTT.